This TCR beta chain originates from a study of OX40 agonist ivuxolimab in advanced cancers. Study at large: Patients were treated with ivuxolimab, an agonistic anti-OX40 (CD134) antibody. Among those treated, three patients had partial responses, one with hepatocellular carcinoma and two with cutaneous melanoma. The study, taken as a whole, reports: Relative to CD4+, CD8+ T cells held more expanded clones on average. Still undetermined is the antigen specificity of the expanded peripheral T cells.

Clones were read by immunoSEQ multiplex PCR, and TCRdb kept only the in-frame ones, dropping some. The profile shows 75,000 to 95,000 clones, 92% of them singletons. A word on this clone: The antigen is unknown.

The CDR3 spans 12 residues. Germline trimming cut 1 base from V and 12 bases from J; bases unmatched to any gene: 3. In germline, CDR1 is SEHNR, CDR2 FQNEAQ (reference sequence). This receptor was taken from an adult with an advanced solid tumor such as melanoma, head and neck, liver or kidney cancer. J is TRBJ2-1 and V is TRBV7-9; TRBD2 matches at 7 bases. Here the sequenced sample was CD4+ or CD8+ T cells sorted from blood, taken in a trial of the OX40 agonist ivuxolimab. The CDR3 DNA reads as TGTGCCAGCAGCTTAGATGGCGGGGGGCAGTTCTTC. Translated: CASSLDGGGQFF.